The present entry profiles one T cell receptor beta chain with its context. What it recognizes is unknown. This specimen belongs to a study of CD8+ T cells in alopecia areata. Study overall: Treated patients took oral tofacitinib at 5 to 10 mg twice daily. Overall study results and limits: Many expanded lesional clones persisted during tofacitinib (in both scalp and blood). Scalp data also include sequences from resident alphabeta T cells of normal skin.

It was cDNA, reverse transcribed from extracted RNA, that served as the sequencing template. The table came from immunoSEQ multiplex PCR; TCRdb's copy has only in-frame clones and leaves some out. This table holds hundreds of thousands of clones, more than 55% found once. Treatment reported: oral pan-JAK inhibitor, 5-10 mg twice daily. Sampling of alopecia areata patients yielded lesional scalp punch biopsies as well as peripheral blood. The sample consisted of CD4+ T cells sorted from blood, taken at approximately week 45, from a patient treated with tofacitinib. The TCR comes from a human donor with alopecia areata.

This CDR3 reads CASSPAVGGGLEAFF. CDR3 in DNA: TGCGCCAGCAGCCCGGCCGTGGGGGGCGGCCTGGAAGCTTTCTTT. The chain recombines TRBV4-3 with TRBJ1-1; TRBD1 might be the D (6 bases). The V gene's germline CDR1 is LGHNA and CDR2 YSLEER. Trimming cost V 4 bases and J 8 bases, with 20 bases left between them. The CDR3 covers 15 residues.